Reported below is one TCR beta chain. The data derive from a study of blood T cell repertoires in COVID-19. Trimming took off 9 bases at V and 3 bases at J, with 9 bases between the two ends. The germline V gene encodes CDR1 SGHTA and CDR2 FQGNSA. The CDR3 has 11 residues. The method was immunoSEQ multiplex PCR; TCRdb's version includes in-frame clones alone and lacks a portion of them. The sample records 250,000 to 350,000 clones, more than 80% being singletons. Sequenced material: PBMCs or T cells enriched from blood (not recorded which). This TCR came from a woman aged 25 to 39 who had recovered from COVID-19. This chain links TRBV7-2 with TRBJ2-7; maybe TRBD2 (5 bases). The CDR3 DNA reads TGTGCCAGTACTAGAGGCTACGAGCAGTACTTC. It specifies CASTRGYEQYF.